This T cell receptor beta chain was sequenced for a study of blood T cell repertoires in COVID-19 (TCRdb year 2020). As for the study more broadly: Samples covering the acute and convalescent phases of COVID-19 were provided by collaborators in the United States, Italy and Spain. Subjects who had been exposed to COVID-19, were actively infected with it, or had recovered from it provided the deeply sampled blood TCRbeta repertoires that made up the dataset. The material from the prospective study consisted of cDNA or gDNA derived from T cells, B-cell-depleted T cells, or PBMCs. The sample metadata nearly always contained a de-identified subject ID, COVID-19 status, age in years and sex. The repertoires were released in a freely available public database meant as a resource for research on the immune response to SARS-CoV-2. HLA class I and class II types, where available, came from metadata supplied by the sample provider rather than from assay-based typing. Samples came from the ongoing ImmuneRACE study (first 160 participants) plus 1,254 subjects from 6 global collaborators.

Between the V and J ends, shortened by 4 bases and 2 bases respectively, the junction contains 13 bases. The germline V gene gives CDR1 as SGHDT and CDR2 as YYEEEE. There are 14 amino acids in the CDR3, from cysteine to phenylalanine inclusive. Left in the record is the CDR3 DNA by itself, 42 bases read in frame from the first base. In the prospective study, participants were roughly 18 to 89 years old, resided in approximately 25 geographic areas of the United States, and were enrolled through a virtual design. To assign participants to cohorts, the prospective study relied on clinical history that participants themselves reported in a screening survey and a study questionnaire. Mobile phlebotomists in the prospective study collected whole blood, serum and a nasopharyngeal or oropharyngeal swab from every participant. Participants in the prospective study had the option to provide additional blood draws and questionnaires over a roughly 2-month period. Before DNA extraction, blood samples from the prospective study were shipped at room temperature or frozen.

Overall study results and their limits: How much clinical and demographic metadata was included differed by source and by participant, and the metadata was provided uncurated.

With regard to this clone: What antigen it recognizes has not been identified. The sample holds no much larger clone one base away, and base qualities are not on file.

TCRbeta CDR3 regions were amplified from genomic DNA using the immunoSEQ Assay, a bias-controlled multiplex PCR. In the source study's methods: The number of nucleated cells in each sample was estimated by amplification of reference gene primers within the assay. Sequence reads were collapsed and filtered to measure the absolute abundance of every unique TCRbeta CDR3 rearrangement. For each sample, productive Simpson clonality was calculated as the square root of Simpson's diversity index across productive rearrangements. TCRdb obtained this table from immuneACCESS and retained in-frame rearrangements with V and J assigned. These tables miss some clones; where compared with another copy, unresolved V genes account for less than half of the shortfall, and the remainder is unexplained. D and trimming come from the DNA, and the V and J calls and clone size come from that table. The sample profile shows about 260,000 clones; over 80% of them were found once. The top ten clonotypes cover 4.1% of the sample.

Input material: PBMCs or T cells enriched from blood (not recorded which). The rearranged chain carries TRBV5-6 and TRBJ2-7, with TRBD2 as a weak D call on 6 bases. This TCR derives from a woman aged 25-40 years with acute COVID-19. The bases are TGTGCCAGCAGCACGAGCGGGCCCACCTACGAGCAGTACTTC. Translation gives CASSTSGPTYEQYF. Here the CDR3 is joined to the reference TRBV5-6 and TRBJ2-7 genes, and the full variable domain is: DAGVTQSPTHLIKTRGQQVTLRCSPKSGHDTVSWYQQALGQGPQFIFQYYEEEERQRGNFPDRFSGHQFPNYSSELNVNALLLGDSALYLCASSTSGPTYEQYFGPGTRLTVT.